The T cell receptor beta chain under discussion was sequenced for a study of PD-1 blockade in classical Hodgkin lymphoma. Profiling relied on immunoSEQ multiplex PCR, and the TCRdb table lists in-frame clones only, not all of them. The repertoire holds 75,000 to 100,000 clones, with roughly four fifths as singletons. Exposure to brentuximab vedotin varied, and each patient had relapsed following autologous stem cell transplantation. J gave up 6 bases and V 9 bases, and 10 bases lay outside the gene matches. Germline loops: CDR1 ENHRY, CDR2 SYGVKD. The CDR3 spans 14 residues. This rearrangement joins TRBV10-3 to TRBJ2-1, with 8 bases aligning to TRBD1. This sample comprised peripheral blood mononuclear cells (PBMCs), obtained before the second cycle of nivolumab. The sequence came from a human donor with classical Hodgkin lymphoma. For the CDR3, the DNA is TGTGCCATGCAGGGTGACAGGGGTACCAATGAGCAGTTCTTC. As protein: CAMQGDRGTNEQFF.